This T cell receptor beta chain was identified during a study of blood T cells in healthy people across ages. It was with a sample-barcoded 5' primer and a J-beta primer mix that a second PCR of roughly 7 to 12 cycles was run. TCRdb independently ran MiXCR on the 5' RACE reads; one entry per CDR3 protein. The top ten clones hold about a quarter of a sample with about 760,000 distinct CDR3 sequences, more than 55% of them seen once. Study-wide results and limits: TCR beta diversity tracked closely with naive T cell percentage. Older age coincided with a roughly linear decline in TCR beta diversity per million T cells.

Of note for this clonotype: Its target is not known.

The V gene's germline CDR1 is MDHEN and CDR2 SYDVKM. CDR3 length: 15 amino acids. Deletions cut 2 bases from V and 7 bases from J, with 18 bases between. The sequence was obtained from a man aged 40-50 years in good health. The V gene is TRBV28, the J gene TRBJ2-7; tentatively, D is TRBD1 (5 bases). The material sequenced was blood. The CDR3 reads CASSLMQGFSSEQYF. CDR3 sequence (DNA): TGTGCCAGCAGTTTAATGCAGGGATTCTCGAGTGAGCAGTACTTC.